These 8 T cell receptor beta chains were all obtained from the same sample, sequenced in a study of spatial heterogeneity in lung cancer (dated by TCRdb to between 2019 and 2020). The time point tag for this specimen amounts to: sample taken at primary tumor resection. General findings and caveats noted by the study authors: A correlation was observed between the number of expanded intratumoral alpha and beta TCRs and the tumor nonsynonymous mutation count.

What these receptors recognize is not known. The library came from 5' RACE. Instrument on record: NextSeq 500. TCRdb reanalyzed the raw reads on its own, using fastp at Q25 for trimming and MiXCR for clone calling, and kept in-frame beta chains. Each CDR3 protein appears once, grouped with its most common genes and DNA. This sample comprises 14,000 or so distinct CDR3 sequences, roughly 4.7% of them detected only once. The top ten hold about 17% of the sample. Source: lung tumor tissue, taken at surgery. The source is a female donor with early-stage non-small cell lung cancer.

This clonotype occurred many times. With the library built for alpha chains, this beta chain is off target and its frequency is not meaningful. This chain joins TRBV3-1 and TRBJ1-6; a weak D match, TRBD1 (5 bases). V lost 5 bases and J 0 bases, leaving 26 bases between the germline ends. Germline CDR1 is LGHDT and CDR2 is YNNKEL (reference sequence). The CDR3 consists of 21 residues. CDR3 nucleotides: TGTGCCAGCAGCTCTCAACCCTTCCGAGACAGTCTCCGCTCCTATAATTCACCCCTCCACTTT. It specifies CASSSQPFRDSLRSYNSPLHF.

This clonotype appeared many times. This beta chain is an off-target read within a library intended for alpha chains, so its frequency means little. The V call is TRBV6-5, the J call TRBJ2-1, with 8 positions matching TRBD2. The CDR3 spans 14 residues. Germline V gives CDR1 MNHEY, CDR2 SVGAGI. After removal of 8 bases from V and 5 bases from J, the junction contained 8 bases not matched to a gene. CDR3 sequence: CASAGGALHNEQFF. CDR3 DNA sequence: TGTGCCAGCGCCGGGGGGGCACTCCACAATGAGCAGTTCTTC.

This clonotype has at least ten counts. One end of the junction varies from germline; a read error may be responsible. In a library made to pick up alpha chains, this beta chain is a stray read with a size that means little. The chain carries TRBV7-3 and TRBJ2-5; no definite D call. The CDR3 is made up of 13 amino acids. Germline V gene data show CDR1 as SGHTA and CDR2 as FQGTGA. The chain's CDR3 is CASSRELQGTQYF. The CDR3 DNA sequence: TGTGCCAGCAGCCGAGAACTACAAGGGACCCAGTACTTC.

Relative to its sample, this clonotype is medium-sized. One junction end disagrees with the germline gene, perhaps due to a read error. This beta chain represents an off-target read in a library built for alpha chains; its size is of limited meaning. The CDR3 is CASSLNPGQEREF. The CDR3 nucleotides read TGTGCCAGCAGTCTCAACCCGGGACAGGAACGGGAGTTC. The chain combines TRBV28 with TRBJ1-2; 8 nucleotides match TRBD1. The CDR3 has 13 amino acids. Germline V CDR1 and CDR2: MDHEN, SYDVKM.

This clonotype appeared a few times. This beta chain is a stray sequence in a library constructed for alpha chains; its clone size is not meaningful. The chain is built from TRBV3-1 and TRBJ2-5, with unresolved D. The CDR3 loop spans 11 amino acids. Germline V gene lookup returns CDR1 LGHDT and CDR2 YNNKEL (reference sequence). The V gene lost 8 bases and the J gene lost 4 bases, with 8 bases spanning the gap. The DNA for the CDR3 is TGTGCCAGCGGGTCAGGAGAGACCCAGTACTTC. Protein: CASGSGETQYF.

Sample share makes this clonotype medium-sized. The library was designed around alpha chains, so this beta chain is a stray read whose abundance carries little weight. V gene TRBV30 combines with J gene TRBJ1-2, with D maybe TRBD1 (5 bases). Germline V gene sequence: CDR1 GTSNPN, CDR2 SVGIG (reference sequence). This CDR3 has 13 amino acids. V shed 0 bases and J shed 3 bases, with 8 bases lying between them. The CDR3 DNA follows: TGTGCCTGGAGTGTACAGGACCACTATGGCTACACCTTC. Its protein is CAWSVQDHYGYTF.

This clonotype occurred many times. This beta chain came through as a stray read in a library set up for alpha chains, and its size says little. The V gene is TRBV9, the J gene TRBJ2-3; D is undetermined. CDR3 size: 13 residues. CDR1 and CDR2 from the germline V gene are SGDLS and YYNGEE. V lost 2 bases, J lost 1 base, and 5 bases lay in between. The CDR3 DNA reads as TGTGCCAGCAGCGTGGCAGGCACAGATACGCAGTATTTT. Translation gives CASSVAGTDTQYF.

This clonotype turned up a few times. For a library built for alpha chains, this beta chain is a stray read; little rests on its size. This rearrangement joins TRBV5-1 to TRBJ1-6; no firm D call. The CDR3 runs 15 residues. V lost 4 bases, J lost 7 bases, and 15 bases lay in between. CDR1 SGHRS and CDR2 YFSETQ come from the germline V gene. CDR3 amino acids: CASSQGSGPNSPLHF. CDR3 in DNA: TGCGCCAGCAGCCAAGGGTCCGGGCCCAATTCACCCCTCCACTTT. Full variable domain (rest looked up from reference TRBV5-1 and TRBJ1-6): KAGVTQTPRYLIKTRGQQVTLSCSPISGHRSVSWYQQTPGQGLQFLFEYFSETQRNKGNFPGRFSGRQFSNSRSEMNVSTLELGDSALYLCASSQGSGPNSPLHFGNGTRLTVT.